These 23 T cell receptor beta chains were sequenced from one sample in a study of control samples from healthy donors and cancer patients. The method was immunoSEQ multiplex PCR; TCRdb's version includes in-frame clones alone and lacks a portion of them. The data show 85,000 to 95,000 clones, more than 75% seen once. Sequencing used blood. These receptors were taken from a woman aged 60 to 75 in good health.

The chain recombines TRBV5-3 with TRBJ1-4; D is possibly TRBD1 (6 bases). TRBV5-3 is placed among ORFs of uncertain function. The CDR3 covers 14 residues. V was cut by 3 bases and J by 5 bases, with 11 bases left in between. This CDR3 reads CARSSTGLNEKLFF. Written as DNA, the CDR3 is TGTGCCAGAAGCTCCACAGGGCTAAATGAAAAACTGTTTTTT.

This clone showed up just once. The chain combines TRBV28 with TRBJ1-6, with 10 bases matching TRBD1. This CDR3 has 18 residues. V gave up 3 bases and J gave up 9 bases; unmatched junction bases: 14. Looked up from germline, CDR1 is MDHEN and CDR2 is SYDVKM. CDR3 region: CASSFLSFRDRGGSPLHF. The CDR3 coding sequence is TGTGCCAGCAGTTTCCTCTCCTTCAGGGACAGGGGAGGTTCACCCCTCCACTTT.

The rearrangement uses TRBV2 and TRBJ1-6, with D unclear. Deletions cut 3 bases from V and 2 bases from J, with 11 bases between. This CDR3 is built from 16 residues. Germline assignment: CDR1 SNHLY and CDR2 FYNNEI. CDR3 protein: CASSDSNGPYNSPLHF. The CDR3 nucleotides read TGTGCCAGCAGTGATAGCAACGGACCCTATAATTCACCCCTCCACTTT.

A word on this clone: One end of the junction is discordant with germline, which a read error may explain. The chain uses TRBV27 and TRBJ1-5, with a weak D call TRBD1 (6 bases). This CDR3 is 14 amino acids long. Germline-derived CDR1 and CDR2 are MNHEY and SMNVEV (reference sequence). CDR3 residues: CASSLSGGKQPQHF. CDR3 coding DNA: TGTGCCAGCAGTTTGTCTGGGGGCAAGCAGCCCCAGCATTTT.

This rearrangement joins TRBV3-1 (or the pseudogene TRBV3-2) to TRBJ1-2, with 7 bases aligning to TRBD1. Looked up from germline, CDR1 is LGHDT and CDR2 is YNNKEL (reference sequence). CDR3 length: 13 residues. V shed 4 bases, J shed 7 bases, and the junction held 6 bases outside the gene matches. The CDR3 region is CASSPDRDAGYTF. The DNA of the CDR3 is TGTGCCAGCAGCCCCGACAGGGATGCTGGCTACACCTTC.

V gene TRBV7-2 combines with J gene TRBJ1-4; the D gene is possibly TRBD1 (6 bases). V lost 6 bases to trimming and J lost 2 bases, with 25 bases between them. Looked up from germline, CDR1 is SGHTA and CDR2 is FQGNSA. This CDR3 spans 19 amino acids. The CDR3 protein is CASSWESGGLTLTNEKLFF. As DNA, the CDR3 is TGTGCCAGCAGTTGGGAGAGTGGGGGGCTTACATTGACTAATGAAAAACTGTTTTTT.

The CDR3 spells CASSLAGDINTGELFF. The CDR3 coding sequence is TGCGCCAGCAGCTTGGCCGGGGACATAAACACCGGGGAGCTGTTTTTT. The J gene is TRBJ2-2, the V gene TRBV5-1; maybe TRBD1 (6 bases). V was clipped by 0 bases and J by 2 bases, with 11 bases between them. The CDR3 runs 16 residues. Germline V gives CDR1 SGHRS, CDR2 YFSETQ.

The chain employs TRBV5-1 and TRBJ2-7, with 7 nucleotides matching TRBD1. This CDR3 region has 18 residues. J was trimmed by 2 bases and V by 5 bases; bases with no gene match: 19. The germline V gene encodes CDR1 SGHRS and CDR2 YFSETQ. The CDR3 loop is CASRRAGGTGRATYEQYF. The DNA of the CDR3 is TGCGCCAGCAGGCGAGCAGGGGGTACGGGTCGGGCCACCTACGAGCAGTACTTC.

The chain employs TRBV5-1 and TRBJ2-1; 7 bases match TRBD2. With 0 bases clipped from V and 0 bases from J, the junction kept 0 bases outside the gene matches. This CDR3 has 15 residues. Germline CDR1 reads SGHRS; CDR2 reads YFSETQ. Here the CDR3 DNA reads TGCGCCAGCAGCTTGGGCGGGGGCTCCTACAATGAGCAGTTCTTC. This encodes CASSLGGGSYNEQFF.

The chain employs TRBV5-1 and TRBJ2-3; D is possibly TRBD2 (6 bases). This CDR3 has 14 residues. The germline gives CDR1 SGHRS, CDR2 YFSETQ. V lost 6 bases to trimming and J lost 6 bases, with 17 bases between them. The CDR3 DNA follows: TGCGCCAGCACCCTGGAGCCTGGGAGGGATACGCAGTATTTT. This encodes CASTLEPGRDTQYF.

This sequence joins TRBV18 and TRBJ1-2; tentatively, D is TRBD1 (6 bases). Looked up from germline, CDR1 is KGHSH and CDR2 is LQKENI. The CDR3 length is 12 residues. V lost 3 bases, J lost 10 bases, and 12 bases lay in between. In DNA, the CDR3 is TGTGCCAGCTCACCCGAAGGGGGAGTCTACACCTTC. Amino acids: CASSPEGGVYTF.

The gene calls are TRBV19 and TRBJ1-2; maybe TRBD1 (6 bases). Per the germline V gene, CDR1 is LNHDA and CDR2 is SQIVND (reference sequence). This CDR3 spans 13 amino acids. V gave up 3 bases and J gave up 3 bases, with 8 bases separating them. CDR3 DNA sequence: TGTGCCAGTAGTATCGGACAGCACTATGGCTACACCTTC. This translates into CASSIGQHYGYTF.

The rearrangement joins TRBV10-3 to TRBJ2-7, with D unresolved. The CDR3 sequence is 11 residues long. Trimming removed 4 bases from V and 6 bases from J, with 7 bases in between. Germline-derived CDR1 and CDR2 are ENHRY and SYGVKD. The CDR3 coding sequence is TGTGCCATCAGTGGGGTCGGCGAGCAGTACTTC. Its translation is CAISGVGEQYF.

The gene calls are TRBV5-1 and TRBJ2-1; 10 bases map to TRBD2. The length of the CDR3 is 15 residues. Germline CDR1 reads SGHRS; CDR2 reads YFSETQ. The ends lost 1 base at V and 7 bases at J; junction bases unmatched: 5. CDR3 DNA sequence: TGCGCCAGCAGCTTGCGGACTAGCGGAGGGAATGAGCAGTTCTTC. This encodes CASSLRTSGGNEQFF.

This sequence joins TRBV3-1 (or the pseudogene TRBV3-2) and TRBJ1-4; 8 bases are shared with TRBD1. V gave up 4 bases and J gave up 0 bases; unmatched junction bases: 4. Germline CDR1 is LGHDT and CDR2 is YNNKEL (reference sequence). This CDR3 region has 16 residues. The CDR3 here is CASSRDRFATNEKLFF. The CDR3 nucleotides read TGTGCCAGCAGCCGGGACAGGTTTGCAACTAATGAAAAACTGTTTTTT.

This chain connects TRBV24-1 to TRBJ2-5; D gene unclear. The germline V and J ends were trimmed by 1 base and 5 bases, with 10 bases remaining between them. Germline V CDR1 and CDR2: KGHDR, SFDVKD. CDR3 size: 14 residues. The CDR3 sequence is CATSDFGVGETQYF. In DNA, the CDR3 is TGTGCCACCAGTGATTTTGGGGTAGGGGAGACCCAGTACTTC.

V gene TRBV28 combines with J gene TRBJ1-2; unclear D gene. Germline V gene sequence: CDR1 MDHEN, CDR2 SYDVKM. V lost 5 bases, J lost 2 bases, and 3 bases lay in between. This CDR3 contains 11 residues. The DNA of the CDR3 is TGTGCCAGCAGTGTCAACTATGGCTACACCTTC. Translation gives CASSVNYGYTF.

The V and J genes are TRBV2 and TRBJ2-3; D may be TRBD1 or TRBD2 (6 bases each). Trimming cost V 4 bases and J 0 bases, with 11 bases left between them. The CDR3 length is 15 residues. Germline V gene sequence: CDR1 SNHLY, CDR2 FYNNEI. The CDR3 DNA sequence: TGTGCCAGCAGTGGGGGGGCCTTAAGCACAGATACGCAGTATTTT. Translated, it gives CASSGGALSTDTQYF. Complete variable domain (other parts from reference TRBV2 and TRBJ2-3): EPEVTQTPSHQVTQMGQEVILRCVPISNHLYFYWYRQILGQKVEFLVSFYNNEISEKSEIFDDQFSVERPDGSNFTLKIRSTKLEDSAMYFCASSGGALSTDTQYFGPGTRLTVL.

The chain is built from TRBV12-3 or TRBV12-4 and TRBJ1-1; D is uncertain. There are 11 residues in the CDR3. V was shortened by 10 bases and J by 6 bases, with 12 bases between the two germline ends. In DNA form, the CDR3 reads TGTGCCACCTTCCGGTGGTCTGAAGCTTTCTTT. Its protein product is CATFRWSEAFF.

V and J are TRBV6-2 or TRBV6-3 and TRBJ2-1; D may be TRBD1 (5 bases). Trimming cost V 2 bases and J 0 bases, with 11 bases left between them. This CDR3 spans 16 amino acids. Germline lookup yields CDR1 MNHEY and CDR2 SVGEGT. The CDR3 sequence is CASSYDSFSSYNEQFF. CDR3 nucleotide sequence: TGTGCCAGCAGTTACGACAGTTTCTCCTCCTACAATGAGCAGTTCTTC.

The V gene is TRBV5-1, the J gene TRBJ2-5, with a weak D call TRBD1 (6 bases). Between the trimmed V and J ends, which lost 6 bases and 1 base, there was a span of 16 bases. The CDR3 is 15 residues long. CDR1 is SGHRS, CDR2 YFSETQ, per germline. As DNA, the CDR3 is TGCGCCAGCACCCGGACCGGACAGCCCCAAGAGACCCAGTACTTC. It codes for CASTRTGQPQETQYF.

The rearrangement links TRBV29-1 to TRBJ1-2; D remains unclear. This CDR3 is 13 amino acids long. Germline lookup yields CDR1 SQVTM and CDR2 ANQGSEA. With 4 bases removed from V and 8 bases from J, the gap between germline ends came to 17 bases. As DNA, the CDR3 is TGCAGCGTTGTATGGGCCCCAGCCTTAGGCTACACCTTC. As protein: CSVVWAPALGYTF. The variable domain in full, completed from reference TRBV29-1 and TRBJ1-2, reads SAVISQKPSRDICQRGTSLTIQCQVDSQVTMMFWYRQQPGQSLTLIATANQGSEATYESGFVIDKFPISRPNLTFSTLTVSNMSPEDSSIYLCSVVWAPALGYTFGSGTRLTVV.

The chain couples TRBV12-3 or TRBV12-4 to TRBJ2-3; D ambiguous. The germline V and J ends were trimmed by 3 bases and 3 bases, with 4 bases remaining between them. The CDR3 extends over 12 amino acids. The DNA for the CDR3 is TGTGCCAGCAGTTTGTATACAGATACGCAGTATTTT. Translated: CASSLYTDTQYF.